The rows below give T cell receptor beta chains drawn from one sample of a study of OX40 agonist ivuxolimab in advanced cancers. Assay used: immunoSEQ multiplex PCR; TCRdb lists only in-frame clones, some missing. Of around 39,000 clones in the sample, more than 65% were seen once. Here the sequenced sample was CD4+ or CD8+ T cells sorted from blood, taken in a trial of the OX40 agonist ivuxolimab. The origin of the receptors is an adult with an advanced solid tumor such as melanoma, head and neck, liver or kidney cancer. Each CDR3 is given with its conserved first and last residue. Each record gives: J gene, clone size, V gene, D gene, CDR3 protein. The D gene is left open where the match is weak. The size entry is marked missing in some rows and otherwise reads once, few, many or a size class.

TRBJ2-1	-	TRBV6-5	-	CASSYSATYNEQFF
TRBJ1-1	-	TRBV6-6	TRBD1	CATIYPGGPNTEAFF
TRBJ1-2	-	TRBV15	-	CATSIRGALYYGYTF
TRBJ2-2	-	TRBV7-9	TRBD1	CASSLTQGHTGELFF
TRBJ1-2	-	TRBV9	TRBD1	CASSVGITGGVGGYTF
TRBJ2-7	-	TRBV6-1	-	CASSEWGEGAYEQYF
TRBJ2-7	-	TRBV18	TRBD2	CASSLLAGGSYEQYF
TRBJ1-1	-	TRBV28	TRBD1	CASGDRGRTEAFF
TRBJ1-1	once	TRBV30	-	CAWVEGGSTEAFF
TRBJ2-7	-	TRBV6-5	-	CASSPRGGEQYF
TRBJ2-7	-	TRBV7-9	-	CASSPPDRGYDEQYF
TRBJ2-1	-	TRBV5-1	-	CASSLASAGSRSREQFF
TRBJ2-1	-	TRBV19	TRBD2	CASSTSRLAGANEQFF
TRBJ2-7	-	TRBV10-3	TRBD1	CAISDRTGSYEQYF
TRBJ2-4	once	TRBV6-1	-	CASSERASVKNIQYF
TRBJ2-7	-	TRBV6-6	-	CASGRDNSYEQYF
TRBJ2-3	-	TRBV15	-	CATSNQGRSTDTQYF
TRBJ1-6	-	TRBV5-6	TRBD1	CASSSRDSHNSPLHF
TRBJ2-3	few	TRBV10-2	-	CASSNGFTDTQYF
TRBJ1-2	-	TRBV14	-	CASSQDAGYGYTF
TRBJ2-1	once	TRBV10-3	TRBD1	CAISGTGNNEQFF
TRBJ2-6	-	TRBV7-3	TRBD1	CASTPGQGPSGANVLTF
TRBJ1-5	-	TRBV10-3	-	CAISEDISNQPQHF
TRBJ1-2	-	TRBV7-5	-	CVRSDPIPERGQGPRRGTF
TRBJ1-1	-	TRBV7-8	-	CASSLPIPGEAFMNTEAFF
TRBJ2-4	few	TRBV9	-	CASSVEGWAGGAKNIQYF
TRBJ2-7	once	TRBV11-2	-	CASSADSRLSDEQYF
TRBJ2-1	-	TRBV15	TRBD1	CATSRSTGAVTYNEQFF
TRBJ1-1	once	TRBV5-4	-	CASRVNGVMNTEAFF
TRBJ2-7	-	TRBV5-5	-	CASSRRVLDYEQYF
TRBJ2-3	once	TRBV7-9	TRBD2	CASSFGLAGGAAADTQYF
TRBJ2-7	-	TRBV6-1	TRBD1	CASTTTGGVQYF
-	-	TRBV7-2	-	CASSLEVTTYRYEQYF
TRBJ1-1	once	TRBV5-4	-	CACLRGGLTEAFF
TRBJ2-7	-	TRBV7-8	-	CASSPYSYEQYF
TRBJ2-2	-	TRBV5-1	TRBD1	CASSLRDRGTGELFF
TRBJ2-3	-	TRBV5-4	TRBD2	CASSWTSGGADTQYF
TRBJ2-5	-	TRBV15	TRBD2	CATSRGRALAGGPRQETQYF
TRBJ1-5	-	TRBV6-4	-	CASSDREDQPQHF
TRBJ2-2	-	TRBV25-1	-	CAPGGANTGELFF
TRBJ1-1	-	TRBV28	-	CASSLGLQAFF
TRBJ2-2	-	TRBV5-8	-	CASSLFGLGTGELFF
TRBJ2-7	-	TRBV18	-	CASSPMTDGQYF
TRBJ2-7	-	TRBV14	-	CASSPRTGTLAYEQYF
TRBJ2-6	-	TRBV6-4	-	CASSEGGSSGANVLTF
TRBJ1-5	-	TRBV19	-	CASSIGWDKYQPQHF
TRBJ2-7	few	TRBV5-1	-	CASSLEQIRFDEQYF
TRBJ2-6	-	TRBV11-3	-	CASSLGNSGANVLTF
TRBJ1-5	-	TRBV19	-	CASSIGNQPQHF